This T cell receptor beta chain is drawn from a study of STAT3 mutations in large granular lymphocyte leukemia. Study summary: Roughly 40% of treated T-LGLL patients showed hematologic response to immunosuppression. General study points: Every T-LGLL patient had at least one immunodominant TCRbeta clonotype. After therapy, 6 of 18 patients switched clonotypes, all new clones STAT3 wild type. Suggested: STAT3 mutation was not the ancestral event for these clonal expansions.

Assay: immunoSEQ multiplex PCR; the TCRdb copy retains only in-frame clones and omits some. The data show thousands of clones, roughly 80% seen once. A remark on this clone: Antigen unknown.

Sequences were obtained from peripheral blood mononuclear cells. This sequence originates from a man in his forties or fifties with T-cell large granular lymphocyte leukemia. Some clones in this sample may be carry-over from other donors' samples.

The CDR3 here is CASSSLTSGAPHTQYF. DNA for the CDR3: TGTGCCAGCAGTTCTTTGACTAGCGGAGCTCCCCATACGCAGTATTTT. The V and J genes are TRBV6-5 and TRBJ2-3; 9 bases align to TRBD2. The germline gives CDR1 MNHEY, CDR2 SVGAGI. After removal of 4 bases from V and 7 bases from J, the junction contained 12 bases not matched to a gene. This CDR3 comprises 16 residues.